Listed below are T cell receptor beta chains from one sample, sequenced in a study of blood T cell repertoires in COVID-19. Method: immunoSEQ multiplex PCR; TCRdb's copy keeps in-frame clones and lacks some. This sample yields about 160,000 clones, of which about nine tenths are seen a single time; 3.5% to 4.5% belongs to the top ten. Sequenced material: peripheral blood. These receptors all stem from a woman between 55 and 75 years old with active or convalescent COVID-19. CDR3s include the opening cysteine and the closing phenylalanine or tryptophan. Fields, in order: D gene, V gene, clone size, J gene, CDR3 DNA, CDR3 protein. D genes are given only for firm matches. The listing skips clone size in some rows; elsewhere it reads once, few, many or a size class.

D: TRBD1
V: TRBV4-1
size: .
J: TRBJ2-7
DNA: TGCGCCAGCAGCCAAGGACAGGGGGAGTACGAGCAGTACTTC
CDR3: CASSQGQGEYEQYF

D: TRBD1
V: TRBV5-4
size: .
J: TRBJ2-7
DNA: TGTGCCAGCAGCTTGCTGATCGACAGGGACGACGAGCAGTACTTC
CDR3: CASSLLIDRDDEQYF

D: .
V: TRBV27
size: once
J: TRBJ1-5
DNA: TGTGCCAGCAGCAATTCAGGGTTTGGCAATCAGCCCCAGCATTTT
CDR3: CASSNSGFGNQPQHF

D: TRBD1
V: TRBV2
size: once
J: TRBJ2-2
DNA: TGTGCCAGCAGGACCGGGACAGGGGCCGGGGAGCTGTTTTTT
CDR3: CASRTGTGAGELFF

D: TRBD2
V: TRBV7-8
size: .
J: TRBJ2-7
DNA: TGTGCCAGCAGCTTAGTCGGGGGGGCCCACGAGCAGTACTTC
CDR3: CASSLVGGAHEQYF

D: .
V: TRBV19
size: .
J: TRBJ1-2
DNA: TGTGCCAGTAGTATAGCGGCAGGGATCTATGGCTACACCTTC
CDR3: CASSIAAGIYGYTF

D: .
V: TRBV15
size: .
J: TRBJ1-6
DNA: TGTGCCACCAGCACCGGGGGAGTTGCCTTATCACCCCTCCACTTT
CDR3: CATSTGGVALSPLHF

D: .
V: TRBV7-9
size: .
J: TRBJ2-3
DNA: TGTGCCAGCAGCGAGAGCGCAGATACGCAGTATTTT
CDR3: CASSESADTQYF

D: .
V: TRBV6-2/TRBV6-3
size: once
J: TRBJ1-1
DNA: TGTGCCAGCAGTTACCCCCAGGGGACGAACACTGAAGCTTTCTTT
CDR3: CASSYPQGTNTEAFF

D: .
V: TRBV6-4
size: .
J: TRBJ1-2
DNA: TGTGCCAGCAGTGACACCCGGGGTGGCTACACCTTC
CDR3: CASSDTRGGYTF

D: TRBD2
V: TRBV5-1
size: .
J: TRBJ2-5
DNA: TGCGCCAGCAGCACGGGACTAGCGGGGGGGCAAGAGACCCAGTACTTC
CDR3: CASSTGLAGGQETQYF

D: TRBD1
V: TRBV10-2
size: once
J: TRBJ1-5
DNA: TGCGCCAGCAGTGCCACAGGGGGCGGTCAGCCCCAGCATTTT
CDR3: CASSATGGGQPQHF

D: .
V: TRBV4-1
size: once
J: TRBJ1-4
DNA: TGCGCCAGCAGCCAAGACCCGGGGGGGACCTGGGAAAAACTGTTTTTT
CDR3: CASSQDPGGTWEKLFF

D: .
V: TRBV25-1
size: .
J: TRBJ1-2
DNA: TGTGCCAGCAGTGAAACGGACAGATCCTATGGCTACACCTTC
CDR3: CASSETDRSYGYTF

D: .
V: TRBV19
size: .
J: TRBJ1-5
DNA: TGTGCCAGTAGTATAGATCGGGGTCAGCCCCAGCATTTT
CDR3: CASSIDRGQPQHF

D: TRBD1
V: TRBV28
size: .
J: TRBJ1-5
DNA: TGTGCCAGCAGTTTATCTGACAGGGCCTATGCTCAGCCCCAGCATTTT
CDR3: CASSLSDRAYAQPQHF

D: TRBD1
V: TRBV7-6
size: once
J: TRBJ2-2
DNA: TGTGCCAGCAGCTTAGTGGGGACAGGGCCCACCGGGGAGCTGTTTTTT
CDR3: CASSLVGTGPTGELFF

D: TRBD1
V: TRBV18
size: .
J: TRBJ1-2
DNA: TGTGCCAGCTCACCCGAGACAGGGGACTATGGCTACACCTTC
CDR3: CASSPETGDYGYTF

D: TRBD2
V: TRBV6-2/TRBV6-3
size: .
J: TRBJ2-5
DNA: TGTGCCAGCAGTTACCTGTTTAGCGGGGGGGACCCGCGTGGCGAGACCCAGTACTTC
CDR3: CASSYLFSGGDPRGETQYF

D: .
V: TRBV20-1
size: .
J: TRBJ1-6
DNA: TGCAGTGCTATTGACAGCTCCTATAATTCACCCCTCCACTTT
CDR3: CSAIDSSYNSPLHF

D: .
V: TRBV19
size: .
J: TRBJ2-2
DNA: TGTGCCAGTAGTACGGCTCAGGGGACCGGGGAGCTGTTTTTT
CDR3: CASSTAQGTGELFF

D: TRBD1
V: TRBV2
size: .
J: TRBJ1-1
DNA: TGTGCCAGCAGCCTGACAGGGCTCACTGAAGCTTTCTTT
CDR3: CASSLTGLTEAFF

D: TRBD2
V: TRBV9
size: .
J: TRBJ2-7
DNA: TGTGCCAGCAGCGTAGGGCTAGCGGGACGTAGCTCCTACGAGCAGTACTTC
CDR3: CASSVGLAGRSSYEQYF

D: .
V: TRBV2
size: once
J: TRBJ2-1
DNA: TGTGCCAGCTCGCCCGCGGGACTTCGGGACAATGAGCAGTTCTTC
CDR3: CASSPAGLRDNEQFF

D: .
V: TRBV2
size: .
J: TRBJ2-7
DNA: TGTGCCAGCAGTGGGGGGGATTCCTACGAGCAGTACTTC
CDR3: CASSGGDSYEQYF

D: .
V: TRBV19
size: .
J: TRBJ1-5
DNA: TGTGCCAGTAGTATGGAGGGGTATAGCAATCAGCCCCAGCATTTT
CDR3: CASSMEGYSNQPQHF

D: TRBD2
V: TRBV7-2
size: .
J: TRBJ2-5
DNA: TGTGCCAGCAGTAGCGGGGGGGCTCAAGAGACCCAGTACTTC
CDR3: CASSSGGAQETQYF

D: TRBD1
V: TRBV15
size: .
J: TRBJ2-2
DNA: TGTGCCACCAGCAGAGATTTGACAGGGATGAACACCGGGGAGCTGTTTTTT
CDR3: CATSRDLTGMNTGELFF

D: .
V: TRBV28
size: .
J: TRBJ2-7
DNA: TGTGCCAGCAGTTCGTTAGGAGTTGGGCAGTACTTC
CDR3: CASSSLGVGQYF

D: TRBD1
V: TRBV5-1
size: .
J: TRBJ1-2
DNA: TGCGCCAGCAGCCCAACCGGGACAGGGGATGGCTACACCTTC
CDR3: CASSPTGTGDGYTF

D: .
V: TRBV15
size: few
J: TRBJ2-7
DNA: TGTGCCACCAGCAGAGACAGGGGGAGGTACGAGCAGTACTTC
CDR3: CATSRDRGRYEQYF

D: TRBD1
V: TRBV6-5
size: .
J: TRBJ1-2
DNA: TGTGCCAGCCTCGGACAGGTGGATGGCTACACCTTC
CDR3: CASLGQVDGYTF

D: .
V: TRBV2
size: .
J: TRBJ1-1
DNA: TGTGCCAGCAGGGCACGGGGGGAAGCTTTCTTT
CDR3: CASRARGEAFF

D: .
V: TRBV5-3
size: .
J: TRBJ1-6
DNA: TGTGCCAGAAGCTTGCCAGGGACTTATAATTCACCCCTCCACTTT
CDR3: CARSLPGTYNSPLHF

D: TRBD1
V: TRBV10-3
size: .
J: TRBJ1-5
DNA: TGTGCCATCAGTGAACACTTAACAGGGGACGGGCAGCCCCAGCATTTT
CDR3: CAISEHLTGDGQPQHF

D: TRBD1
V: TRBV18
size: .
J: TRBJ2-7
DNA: TGTGCCAGCTCACCGGGGACAGACTCCTACGAGCAGTACTTC
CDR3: CASSPGTDSYEQYF

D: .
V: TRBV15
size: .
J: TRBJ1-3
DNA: TGTGCCACCTCCCAGTGGCCCTCTGGAAACACCATATATTTT
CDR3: CATSQWPSGNTIYF

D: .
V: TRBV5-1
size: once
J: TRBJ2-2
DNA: TGCGCCAGCAGCTTCTCACGGTATCCCGGGGAGCTGTTTTTT
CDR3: CASSFSRYPGELFF

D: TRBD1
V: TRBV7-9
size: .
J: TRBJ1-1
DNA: TGTGCCAGCAGACTTTCCAAGCTTGGGCAGGGGGATTCAACTGAAGCTTTCTTT
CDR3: CASRLSKLGQGDSTEAFF

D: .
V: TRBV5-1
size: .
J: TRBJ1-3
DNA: TGCGCCAGCAGCTTGAGTATCGGTTCCGGAAACACCATATATTTT
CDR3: CASSLSIGSGNTIYF

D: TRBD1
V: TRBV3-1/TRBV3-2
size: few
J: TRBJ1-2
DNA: TGTGCCAGCAGCCTGACAGGGGACTATGGCTACACCTTC
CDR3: CASSLTGDYGYTF

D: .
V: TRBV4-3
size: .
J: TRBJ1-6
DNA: TGCGCCAGCAGCCAAGCCCCGAGGGCGGGAGAAAATTCACCCCTCCACTTT
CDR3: CASSQAPRAGENSPLHF

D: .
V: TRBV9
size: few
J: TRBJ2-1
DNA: TGTGCCAGCAGCGTAGCAACGGGTGCTCGCAATGAGCAGTTCTTC
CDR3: CASSVATGARNEQFF

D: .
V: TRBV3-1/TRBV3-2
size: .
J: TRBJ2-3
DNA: TGTGCCAGCAGCCTCCTAGAGACAGATACGCAGTATTTT
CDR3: CASSLLETDTQYF

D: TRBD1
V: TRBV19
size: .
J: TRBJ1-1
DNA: TGTGCCAGTAGTATACCGAGGACAGGGCTGAACACTGAAGCTTTCTTT
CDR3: CASSIPRTGLNTEAFF

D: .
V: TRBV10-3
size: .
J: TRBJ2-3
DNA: TGTGCCATCAGTGAGTCGGCAGGGGTTGGAGATACGCAGTATTTT
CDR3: CAISESAGVGDTQYF

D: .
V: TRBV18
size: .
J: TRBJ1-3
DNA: TGTGCCAGCTCACCCCAGGGTCAGGGAAACACCATATATTTT
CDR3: CASSPQGQGNTIYF

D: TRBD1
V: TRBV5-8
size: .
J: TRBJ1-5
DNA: TGTGCCAGCACCAGACAGGGAGGCAATCAGCCCCAGCATTTT
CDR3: CASTRQGGNQPQHF

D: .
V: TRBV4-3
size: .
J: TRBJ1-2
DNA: TGCGCCAGCAGCCAAGGCTCGGGAAGCTATGGCTACACCTTC
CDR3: CASSQGSGSYGYTF

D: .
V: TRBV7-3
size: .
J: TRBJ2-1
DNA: TGTGCCAGCATCAGGGGGGACCGCGCACATGAGCAGTTCTTC
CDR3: CASIRGDRAHEQFF